Below, 8 T cell receptor beta chains from the same sample are listed, as sequenced in a study of blood T cell repertoires in COVID-19. Only in-frame clones appear in the TCRdb table, and some are missing; sequencing was by immunoSEQ multiplex PCR. Of some 96,000 clones detected, around four fifths appear once; the ten largest clones hold around 10%. Sequences were obtained from peripheral blood. Receptors originate from a woman in her 70s with acute or convalescent COVID-19.

V usage is TRBV5-1 and J usage is TRBJ2-7, with 9 positions matching TRBD2. CDR3 size: 16 residues. V trimming: 4 bases; J trimming: 3 bases; junction bases outside the gene matches: 11. Germline CDR1 SGHRS, CDR2 YFSETQ. CDR3 in DNA: TGCGCCAGCAGCATGGGGCCACGCGGGGGGGTCTACGAGCAGTACTTC. Protein: CASSMGPRGGVYEQYF.

Concerning this clone: At one end, the junction sequence differs from germline, possibly due to a read error. This chain uses TRBV6-1 with TRBJ1-5, with no clear D. The germline V gene has CDR1 MNHNS and CDR2 SASEGT. The CDR3 loop spans 13 amino acids. Written as DNA, the CDR3 is TGTGCCAGCAGTGAACCCCCGTTGACAACGGGAGATTTT. This encodes CASSEPPLTTGDF.

The chain uses TRBV6-5 and TRBJ1-2, with 10 nucleotides matching TRBD1. The CDR3 is 13 amino acids. Germline V gene data show CDR1 as MNHEY and CDR2 as SVGAGI. Trimming cost V 8 bases and J 10 bases; bases outside gene matches: 10. The CDR3: CASGDRGFTPYTF. CDR3 DNA: TGTGCCAGCGGGGACAGGGGATTCACTCCCTACACCTTC.

The chain recombines TRBV3-1 (or the pseudogene TRBV3-2) with TRBJ2-2, with 8 bases aligning to TRBD2. CDR3 length: 16 residues. Germline V gives CDR1 LGHDT, CDR2 YNNKEL (reference sequence). The V and J ends lost 1 base and 1 base, in that order; junction bases with no gene match: 2. In DNA form, the CDR3 reads TGTGCCAGCAGCCAAGTAGCGGGGCGGAACACCGGGGAGCTGTTTTTT. As protein: CASSQVAGRNTGELFF.

The chain has TRBV6-5 and TRBJ1-5; D remains ambiguous. The length of the CDR3 is 15 residues. With 8 bases removed from V and 0 bases from J, the gap between germline ends came to 14 bases. Germline V gene data show CDR1 as MNHEY and CDR2 as SVGAGI. CDR3 nucleotide sequence: TGTGCCAGCTCTGAGACACCTTATAGCAATCAGCCCCAGCATTTT. It specifies CASSETPYSNQPQHF.

This chain connects TRBV5-1 to TRBJ2-7; 10 bases line up with TRBD2. CDR3 length: 16 residues. The trim removed 5 bases at V and 0 bases at J, leaving 8 bases unmatched. The germline V gene encodes CDR1 SGHRS and CDR2 YFSETQ. CDR3 bases: TGCGCCAGCAGACCTAGCGGGGGCCCCAGCTCCTACGAGCAGTACTTC. Translating gives CASRPSGGPSSYEQYF.

The chain carries TRBV9 and TRBJ1-6; D gene unclear. The CDR3 contains 17 residues. The germline gives CDR1 SGDLS, CDR2 YYNGEE. Deletions cut 5 bases from V and 4 bases from J, with 19 bases between. This CDR3 is CASSPRRGGPYNSPLHF. CDR3 coding DNA: TGTGCCAGCAGTCCTCGGAGAGGTGGTCCGTATAATTCACCCCTCCACTTT.

The chain links TRBV4-2 to TRBJ1-4; 8 bases match TRBD1. With 4 bases clipped from V and 5 bases from J, the junction kept 12 bases outside the gene matches. Germline lookup yields CDR1 LGHNA and CDR2 YNFKEQ. The length of the CDR3 is 17 residues. CDR3 nucleotide sequence: TGTGCCAGCAGCCCCCAAGGGGACGGGACAGGCAATGAAAAACTGTTTTTT. Translating gives CASSPQGDGTGNEKLFF.